This is a list of T cell receptor beta chains from one sample in a study of CD8 T cells in Susac syndrome. TCRdb ran MiXCR on the immunoSEQ multiplex PCR reads and lists one entry per CDR3 protein. This repertoire shows almost 450,000 distinct CDR3 sequences, around 85% found once; its top ten account for more than 0.09%. Source material: CD8+ T cells from PBMCs. These receptors were taken from a human donor with multiple sclerosis. CDR3s leave out the opening cysteine and the closing phenylalanine or tryptophan.

V	J	CDR3
TRBV9	TRBJ1-6	ASSVGPDSPLH
TRBV20-1	TRBJ2-7	SARVRTLRAYEQY
TRBV10-3	TRBJ2-2	AISDEGQGDTGELF
TRBV4-1	TRBJ2-7	ASSQETGLGSYEQY
TRBV7-2	TRBJ1-6	ASGLVGSPLH
TRBV5-1	TRBJ2-3	ASSWGLAGGTDTQY
TRBV25-1	TRBJ1-5	ASSRQGRYNQPQH
TRBV6-5	TRBJ1-3	ASSYSRPAGEAENTIY
TRBV10-3	TRBJ2-2	AISGAVANTGELF
TRBV19	TRBJ2-7	ATLGGSYEQY
TRBV2	TRBJ2-1	ASSERAGPNNEQF
TRBV7-2	TRBJ2-1	ASSSLAGVGNEQF
TRBV6-6	TRBJ1-1	ASSYVSNTEAF
TRBV5-4	TRBJ1-2	ASRTSLLGADYGYT
TRBV6-5	TRBJ1-4	ASSSPGTAEKLF
TRBV12-5	TRBJ1-1	ASGFWTGANTEAF
TRBV27	TRBJ1-1	ASSLSPSTEAF
TRBV10-1	TRBJ2-1	ASSETGVDEQF
TRBV24-1	TRBJ2-1	ATSGVTKNEQF
TRBV11-2	TRBJ1-5	ASSLDGVSNQPQH
TRBV19	TRBJ1-1	ASTDLGGNTEAF
TRBV6-2/TRBV6-3	TRBJ1-2	ASSYLPTGFDGCT
TRBV6-1	TRBJ1-2	ASSEEVNYGYT
TRBV20-1	TRBJ1-5	SANQGAGQPQH
TRBV2	TRBJ2-2	ASSEGGRGTGELF
TRBV20-1	TRBJ1-3	SASHQGGYSGNTIY
TRBV4-1	TRBJ1-1	ASSQDHTVLFEAF
TRBV20-1	TRBJ2-7	SARDLNRGYEQY
TRBV7-9	TRBJ2-7	ASARGSADRYEQY
TRBV14	TRBJ2-5	ASSQDWGAGETQY
TRBV6-1	TRBJ2-3	ASSEKGREDTQY
TRBV20-1	TRBJ2-3	SAFSGGPTDTQY
TRBV7-2	TRBJ1-2	ASSDRSTDDYGYT
TRBV12-3/TRBV12-4	TRBJ2-1	ASNPGSYNEQF
TRBV20-1	TRBJ2-7	SAPPAGGYEQY
TRBV30	TRBJ2-1	AWSLDGGAYNEQF
TRBV30	TRBJ1-5	AWDSTGDSNQPQH
TRBV27	TRBJ2-7	ASSRTGASSYEQY
TRBV6-5	TRBJ2-2	ASSYLGQSTGELF
TRBV5-1	TRBJ2-5	ASSLAGQLETQY
TRBV27	TRBJ2-5	ASRSGLEGETQY
TRBV12-3/TRBV12-4	TRBJ2-1	ASSPPAGGHNEQF
TRBV3-1	TRBJ1-2	ASSQEGGNPYGYT
TRBV28	TRBJ2-1	ASTTGGGFNEQF
TRBV7-6	TRBJ2-1	ASSLGHSGNNEQF
TRBV5-4	TRBJ2-7	ASSLEAAFHEQY
TRBV5-4	TRBJ2-7	ASSSLAGDEQY
TRBV20-1	TRBJ2-1	SARGPQTTTSYNEQF
TRBV29-1	TRBJ2-2	SVEGLSVVGELF
TRBV7-9	TRBJ2-6	ASSSRTGAFSGANVLT
TRBV27	TRBJ1-2	ASSLAAASYGYT
TRBV12-5	TRBJ2-3	ASALTGGTDTQY
TRBV5-4	TRBJ2-1	ACTLAGGFNEQF
TRBV2	TRBJ1-1	ASRTEEEAF
TRBV19	TRBJ2-1	ASSTSFWKRGGIYNEQF